The next 17 T cell receptor beta chains were all read from a single sample in a study of shared clonotypes between healthy human individuals. Repertoires were generated with immunoSEQ multiplex PCR, while TCRdb's copy carries only in-frame clones and drops some. The sample consists of about 2.4 million clones, roughly 93% of them appearing once. Sequenced material: naive CD4+ T cells from PBMCs. Indicated subset: CD45RA+ positively selected. The receptors derive from a young man in good health. Some clones in this sample may be carry-over from other donors' samples.

In the case of this clone: The same CDR3 is also encoded by other DNA sequences in this sample. The CDR3, as DNA: TGTGCCAGCAGTTTATCGGGCAGGAACACTGAAGCTTTCTTT. Amino acid sequence: CASSLSGRNTEAFF. The J gene is TRBJ1-1, the V gene TRBV28; D uncertain. Germline-derived CDR1 and CDR2 are MDHEN and SYDVKM. CDR3 length: 14 residues. Trimming cost V 1 base and J 1 base, with 7 bases left between them.

Notes on this clone: Other DNA sequences in this specimen translate into the identical CDR3. The V gene is TRBV5-1, the J gene TRBJ2-3; D is unresolved. The CDR3 sequence is 14 residues long. V lost 2 bases and J 3 bases, leaving 10 bases between the germline ends. Germline V lookup: CDR1 SGHRS, CDR2 YFSETQ. The CDR3 here is CASSLLTSTDTQYF. CDR3 DNA sequence: TGCGCCAGCAGCTTACTGACATCTACAGATACGCAGTATTTT. The full variable domain, completed using reference TRBV5-1 and TRBJ2-3, is KAGVTQTPRYLIKTRGQQVTLSCSPISGHRSVSWYQQTPGQGLQFLFEYFSETQRNKGNFPGRFSGRQFSNSRSEMNVSTLELGDSALYLCASSLLTSTDTQYFGPGTRLTVL.

V gene TRBV7-9 combines with J gene TRBJ2-5, with D possibly TRBD2 on 6 matching bases. Germline CDR1 is SEHNR and CDR2 is FQNEAQ (reference sequence). The CDR3 sequence is 14 residues long. V was pared by 5 bases and J by 3 bases, with 13 bases between. Here the CDR3 reads CASSPRLGKETQYF. CDR3 bases: TGTGCCAGCAGCCCGCGACTAGGCAAAGAGACCCAGTACTTC.

The gene calls are TRBV30 and TRBJ2-2; D is ambiguous. This CDR3 is built from 12 residues. Looked up from germline, CDR1 is GTSNPN and CDR2 is SVGIG (reference sequence). Trimming cost V 3 bases and J 1 base, with 3 bases left between them. Written as DNA, the CDR3 is TGTGCCTGGAGACAGAACACCGGGGAGCTGTTTTTT. It specifies CAWRQNTGELFF.

CDR3 bases: TGTGCCAGCAGCTTAGAAGACTACCCCAGACCCCAGTACTTC. Its protein is CASSLEDYPRPQYF. The V call is TRBV7-2, the J call TRBJ2-5, with D possibly TRBD2 on 5 matching bases. The CDR3 runs 14 residues. With 1 base removed from V and 9 bases from J, the gap between germline ends came to 15 bases. Germline assignment: CDR1 SGHTA and CDR2 FQGNSA.

The gene calls are TRBV28 and TRBJ1-2; maybe TRBD1 (6 bases). CDR3 length: 14 residues. Looked up from germline, CDR1 is MDHEN and CDR2 is SYDVKM. Trimming took off 4 bases at V and 5 bases at J, with 14 bases between the two ends. The CDR3 DNA reads TGTGCCAGCAGTTCCCCGGGACAAACGTATGGCTACACCTTC. Translating gives CASSSPGQTYGYTF.

In this sample, this clone turned up once. The same CDR3 is also encoded by other DNA sequences in this sample. The chain has TRBV5-1 and TRBJ2-1; D tentatively fits TRBD1 or TRBD2 (5 bases each). CDR1 and CDR2 from the germline V gene are SGHRS and YFSETQ. Trimming left V 0 bases short and J 2 bases short, with 9 bases between. The CDR3 runs 15 residues. This CDR3 is CASSLASGPYNEQFF. CDR3 sequence (DNA): TGCGCCAGCAGCTTGGCCTCGGGGCCCTACAATGAGCAGTTCTTC.

J is TRBJ1-2 and V is TRBV7-3, with a weak D call TRBD1 (5 bases). Trimming took 2 bases from V and 4 from J, leaving 14 bases between them. The CDR3 sequence is 15 residues long. CDR1 is SGHTA, CDR2 FQGTGA, per germline. CDR3 bases: TGTGCCAGCAGCTTAGGACCCCAGGGCGGCTATGGCTACACCTTC. It specifies CASSLGPQGGYGYTF.

V gene TRBV5-8 combines with J gene TRBJ2-3; TRBD2 matches at 7 bases. The CDR3 runs to 16 residues. The junction had 8 bases not matched to a gene; V was cut back by 4 bases and J by 0 bases. Germline CDR1 SGHTS, CDR2 YDEGEE. The CDR3 DNA reads TGTGCCAGCAGCCCACCATTCGGGGGGAGCACAGATACGCAGTATTTT. Its translation: CASSPPFGGSTDTQYF.

The rearrangement links TRBV11-2 to TRBJ2-7; D possibly corresponds to TRBD1 (6 bases). Germline assignment: CDR1 SGHAT and CDR2 FQNNGV. This CDR3 is 13 amino acids long. V lost 5 bases to trimming and J lost 6 bases, with 14 bases between them. As DNA, the CDR3 is TGTGCCAGCAGCGGCAGGGGATACGGCGAGCAGTACTTC. Translating it yields CASSGRGYGEQYF. Filled out from reference TRBV11-2 and TRBJ2-7, the complete variable domain reads EAGVAQSPRYKIIEKRQSVAFWCNPISGHATLYWYQQILGQGPKLLIQFQNNGVVDDSQLPKDRFSAERLKGVDSTLKIQPAKLEDSAVYLCASSGRGYGEQYFGPGTRLTVT.

This clone was seen a single time. The rearrangement uses TRBV7-2 and TRBJ1-1; D gene ambiguous. The CDR3 consists of 12 residues. V dropped 5 bases and J dropped 5 bases, with 9 bases sitting between them. Germline CDR1 reads SGHTA; CDR2 reads FQGNSA. The CDR3 nucleotides are TGTGCCAGCAGCCTTTTTAGGACTGAAGCTTTCTTT. It specifies CASSLFRTEAFF.

The genes are TRBV11-1 and TRBJ1-2, with unresolved D. Germline CDR1 is SGHAT and CDR2 is FQDESV (reference sequence). Trimming took 8 bases from V and 5 from J, leaving 15 bases between them. CDR3 size: 13 residues. DNA for the CDR3: TGTGCCAGCGGAAATGAACGGGGATATGGCTACACCTTC. Translation: CASGNERGYGYTF. Filled out from reference TRBV11-1 and TRBJ1-2, the complete variable domain reads EAEVAQSPRYKITEKSQAVAFWCDPISGHATLYWYRQILGQGPELLVQFQDESVVDDSQLPKDRFSAERLKGVDSTLKIQPAELGDSAMYLCASGNERGYGYTFGSGTRLTVV.

This chain uses TRBV28 with TRBJ2-1; weak D call: TRBD1 (6 bases). There are 14 residues in the CDR3. From germline, CDR1 is MDHEN and CDR2 SYDVKM. Trimming stripped 2 bases from V and 6 bases from J, with 11 bases between. The CDR3: CASSLGGAVNEQFF. The CDR3 DNA reads TGTGCCAGCAGTTTAGGGGGCGCAGTCAATGAGCAGTTCTTC.

The chain recombines TRBV2 with TRBJ2-1; D call uncertain. Germline CDR1 reads SNHLY; CDR2 reads FYNNEI. Trimming took off 6 bases at V and 0 bases at J, with 12 bases between the two ends. The CDR3 covers 15 residues. CDR3: CASRATESSYNEQFF. The CDR3 DNA follows: TGTGCCAGCAGAGCGACCGAAAGCTCCTACAATGAGCAGTTCTTC.

The V gene is TRBV5-1, the J gene TRBJ2-7, with no clear D. The CDR3 totals 17 residues. Germline V gene lookup returns CDR1 SGHRS and CDR2 YFSETQ. Trimming cost V 2 bases and J 0 bases, with 18 bases left between them. The chain's CDR3 is CASSFLGWSRSSYEQYF. CDR3 DNA sequence: TGCGCCAGCAGCTTTCTGGGATGGAGCAGGAGCTCCTACGAGCAGTACTTC.

The chain recombines TRBV7-9 with TRBJ2-5; TRBD1 agrees at 8 bases. From germline, CDR1 is SEHNR and CDR2 FQNEAQ (reference sequence). J was trimmed by 1 base and V by 5 bases; bases with no gene match: 9. The CDR3 is made up of 16 amino acids. The CDR3 DNA follows: TGTGCCAGCAGCACTTGGACAGGGATGTCCCAAGAGACCCAGTACTTC. It codes for CASSTWTGMSQETQYF.

The V call is TRBV10-3, the J call TRBJ2-3, with D perhaps TRBD1 (6 bases). The CDR3 is made up of 17 amino acids. V gave up 0 bases and J gave up 6 bases, with 19 bases separating them. The germline gives CDR1 ENHRY, CDR2 SYGVKD. CDR3 in DNA: TGTGCCATCAGTGAGTCCCTACCCCACAGGGCGGAGGATACGCAGTATTTT. It yields the protein CAISESLPHRAEDTQYF.